This T cell receptor (beta chain) was captured in a study of control samples from healthy donors and cancer patients. Clones were read by immunoSEQ multiplex PCR, and TCRdb kept only the in-frame ones, dropping some. The sample lists fewer than 85,000 clones; about nine tenths were seen once. Sequencing was carried out using blood. The sequence derives from a man aged 30 to 45 in good health.

The CDR3 nucleotides are TGTGCCAGCAGCTTAACAGGCAGAAACACTGAAGCTTTCTTT. It codes for CASSLTGRNTEAFF. The chain has TRBV7-9 and TRBJ1-1, with a possible D match to TRBD1 (5 bases). V was trimmed by 2 bases and J by 2 bases, leaving 9 bases between them. The CDR3 is made up of 14 amino acids. The germline gives CDR1 SEHNR, CDR2 FQNEAQ (reference sequence).